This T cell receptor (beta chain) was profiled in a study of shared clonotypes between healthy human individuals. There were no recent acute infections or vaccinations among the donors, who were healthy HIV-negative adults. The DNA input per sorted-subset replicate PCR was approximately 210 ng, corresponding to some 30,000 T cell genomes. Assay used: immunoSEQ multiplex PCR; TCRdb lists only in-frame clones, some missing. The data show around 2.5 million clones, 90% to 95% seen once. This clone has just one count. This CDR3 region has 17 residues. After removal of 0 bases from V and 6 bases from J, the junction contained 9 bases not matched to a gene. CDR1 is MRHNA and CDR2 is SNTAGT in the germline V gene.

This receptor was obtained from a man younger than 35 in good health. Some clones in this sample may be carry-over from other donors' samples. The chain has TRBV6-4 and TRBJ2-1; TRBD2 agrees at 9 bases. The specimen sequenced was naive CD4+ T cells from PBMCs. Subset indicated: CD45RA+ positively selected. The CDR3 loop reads CASSDSPAGGLGNEQFF. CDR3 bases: TGTGCCAGCAGTGACTCCCCAGCGGGAGGATTGGGCAATGAGCAGTTCTTC.